This T cell receptor (beta chain) comes out of a study of T cell responses to AZD1222 COVID-19 vaccine. Libraries were prepared by immunoSEQ multiplex PCR; TCRdb keeps only in-frame clonotypes and omits some of them. The table has 50,000 to 85,000 clones, about four fifths seen once; the top ten hold 23%. Findings of the study overall: The number of AZD1222 recipients seropositive at baseline was only six.

This clone was picked up a small number of times. Its antigen remains unknown. This CDR3 comprises 13 residues. From germline, CDR1 is SGHDT and CDR2 YYEEEE. Trimming left V 2 bases short and J 8 bases short, with 13 bases between. This TCR was sampled from an adult in good health. The V and J genes are TRBV5-6 and TRBJ1-2; D gene unclear. The sequenced sample was peripheral blood, obtained on day 0 of MenACWY control vaccination. The CDR3 DNA follows: TGTGCCAGCAGCTTTGGAACCGCAAGGGGCTACACCTTC. Translating gives CASSFGTARGYTF. Supplemented by reference TRBV5-6 and TRBJ1-2, the full variable domain reads DAGVTQSPTHLIKTRGQQVTLRCSPKSGHDTVSWYQQALGQGPQFIFQYYEEEERQRGNFPDRFSGHQFPNYSSELNVNALLLGDSALYLCASSFGTARGYTFGSGTRLTVV.